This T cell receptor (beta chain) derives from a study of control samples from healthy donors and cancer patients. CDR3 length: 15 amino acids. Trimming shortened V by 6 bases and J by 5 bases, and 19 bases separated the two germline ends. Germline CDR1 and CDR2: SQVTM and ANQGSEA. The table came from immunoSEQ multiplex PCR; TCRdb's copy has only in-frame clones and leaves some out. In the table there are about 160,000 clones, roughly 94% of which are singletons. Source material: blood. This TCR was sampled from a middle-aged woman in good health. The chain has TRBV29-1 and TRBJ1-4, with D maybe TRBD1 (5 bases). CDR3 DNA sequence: TGCAGCGTAAGCGCGGGGACGGGTGAGAATGAAAAACTGTTTTTT. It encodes CSVSAGTGENEKLFF.